The 22 T cell receptor beta chains given below trace back to one sample, sequenced in a study of human CD8 memory T cell subsets (dated by TCRdb to 2019 to 2021). A Human TCR Profiling Kit was used to prepare UMI-labeled 5' RACE TCRbeta libraries. After TCRdb reprocessed the reads, each CDR3 protein sequence was kept as one row, without DNA. This sample's records show some 4,000 distinct CDR3 sequences. About 20% of the sample is taken by the ten largest. Sequenced sample: CD8+ T cells from PBMCs. The receptors were gathered from a human donor in good health.

In terms of frequency, this clonotype is medium-sized. This chain joins TRBV30 and TRBJ2-1. Germline V lookup: CDR1 GTSNPN, CDR2 SVGIG (reference sequence). CDR3 size: 11 residues. The chain's CDR3 is CAWSLGPKQFF.

This clonotype registers medium-sized (0.01 to 0.1%) by frequency. This chain joins TRBV28 and TRBJ1-3; TCRdb gives TRBD1 as the D gene, but with no DNA this cannot be confirmed. Germline V gene sequence: CDR1 MDHEN, CDR2 SYDVKM. The CDR3 extends over 13 amino acids. The CDR3 loop is CASSFPGGPTIYF.

This clonotype is identified as medium-sized (0.01 to 0.1%) from frequency. The CDR3 loop is CASSLSPVTSGGYTGELFF. V is TRBV7-3 and J is TRBJ2-2; TCRdb calls TRBD2, which cannot be checked without DNA. Germline lookup yields CDR1 SGHTA and CDR2 FQGTGA. The CDR3 has 19 residues.

This clonotype is labeled medium-sized based on frequency. The J gene is TRBJ2-2, the V gene TRBV29-1; the TRBD1 assignment by TCRdb is unverifiable without DNA. Per the germline V gene, CDR1 is SQVTM and CDR2 is ANQGSEA. This CDR3 has 12 residues. This chain's CDR3 is CSAPGGSGELFF.

By frequency, this clonotype is medium-sized. The genes are TRBV13 and TRBJ2-7; the TRBD1 assignment by TCRdb is unverifiable without DNA. Germline-derived CDR1 and CDR2 are PRHDT and FYEKMQ (reference sequence). The CDR3 runs 14 residues. This CDR3 reads CASSVGQAVYEQYF.

The chain employs TRBV5-6 and TRBJ2-2. Germline CDR1 SGHDT, CDR2 YYEEEE. The CDR3 runs to 15 residues. The CDR3 loop reads CASSPEGRGAGELFF.

The chain couples TRBV7-9 to TRBJ2-1. The CDR3 is 12 residues long. The germline V gene encodes CDR1 SEHNR and CDR2 FQNEAQ (reference sequence). The CDR3 sequence is CASSSDRNEQFF.

The V and J genes are TRBV11-2 and TRBJ1-1. The CDR3 has 15 residues. The germline gives CDR1 SGHAT, CDR2 FQNNGV. This CDR3 reads CASSLSTGGDTEAFF.

This clonotype is labeled medium-sized based on frequency. The chain links TRBV7-8 to TRBJ2-7; TCRdb's D gene call, TRBD1, goes unchecked for lack of DNA. The V gene's germline CDR1 is SGHVS and CDR2 FQNEAQ. CDR3 size: 15 residues. CDR3 region: CASSSNRGSSYEQYF.

Its frequency marks this clonotype as medium-sized. CDR3 sequence: CASSHQENTEAFF. This chain links TRBV4-1 with TRBJ1-1. Germline loops: CDR1 MGHRA, CDR2 YSYEKL. This CDR3 contains 13 residues.

This chain links TRBV7-9 with TRBJ2-1; with no DNA, the TCRdb D assignment of TRBD2 cannot be verified. The CDR3 has 15 amino acids. Germline CDR1 is SEHNR and CDR2 is FQNEAQ (reference sequence). This CDR3 is CASSARLGSHLEQFF.

The genes are TRBV19 and TRBJ2-1; TCRdb reports TRBD1, a call that lacks DNA to check it against. The germline gives CDR1 LNHDA, CDR2 SQIVND (reference sequence). This CDR3 spans 13 amino acids. The CDR3 protein is CASGTGANNEQFF.

The CDR3 spells CSARFLGGHEQYF. The chain couples TRBV20-1 to TRBJ2-7; TCRdb outputs TRBD2, but without DNA this stays unchecked. The CDR3 is made up of 13 amino acids. The germline V gene encodes CDR1 DFQATT and CDR2 SNEGSKA (reference sequence).

The chain joins TRBV29-1 to TRBJ2-2; TCRdb calls TRBD2, which cannot be checked without DNA. The CDR3 is 13 residues long. The V gene's germline CDR1 is SQVTM and CDR2 ANQGSEA. CDR3 protein: CSGSGIGAGELFF.

This clonotype registers medium-sized (0.01 to 0.1%) by frequency. This chain joins TRBV3-1 and TRBJ2-7; lacking DNA, the TRBD1 call made by TCRdb goes unchecked. The germline V gene has CDR1 LGHDT and CDR2 YNNKEL (reference sequence). This CDR3 region has 12 residues. The CDR3: CASSPQGWEQYF.

This sequence joins TRBV6-1 and TRBJ1-5. This CDR3 has 16 amino acids. From germline, CDR1 is MNHNS and CDR2 SASEGT. This CDR3 reads CASSPYLAASNQPQHF.

By frequency, this clonotype is large. The V and J genes are TRBV5-1 and TRBJ2-3; with no DNA, the TCRdb D assignment of TRBD2 cannot be verified. The CDR3 consists of 18 residues. Per germline, CDR1 SGHRS and CDR2 YFSETQ. CDR3 amino acids: CASSLGLGTRLITDTQYF.

V gene TRBV11-2 combines with J gene TRBJ1-2. The CDR3 extends over 15 amino acids. Germline CDR1 reads SGHAT; CDR2 reads FQNNGV. The CDR3 is CASSPPEGVNYGYTF.

CDR3 sequence reads: CASSLGDFTSLSTDTQYF. This sequence joins TRBV11-2 and TRBJ2-3; the TCRdb D gene call, TRBD2, has no DNA to confirm it. The V gene's germline CDR1 is SGHAT and CDR2 FQNNGV. The CDR3 is 18 amino acids. The whole variable domain, remainder taken from reference TRBV11-2 and TRBJ2-3, is EAGVAQSPRYKIIEKRQSVAFWCNPISGHATLYWYQQILGQGPKLLIQFQNNGVVDDSQLPKDRFSAERLKGVDSTLKIQPAKLEDSAVYLCASSLGDFTSLSTDTQYFGPGTRLTVL.

V is TRBV20-1 and J is TRBJ2-4. Per germline, CDR1 DFQATT and CDR2 SNEGSKA (reference sequence). This CDR3 is 13 amino acids long. CDR3 loop: CSARVPTKNIQYF.

This clonotype is labeled medium-sized (0.01 to 0.1%) based on frequency. The rearrangement joins TRBV29-1 to TRBJ1-1. The CDR3 is made up of 11 amino acids. Germline V gene data show CDR1 as SQVTM and CDR2 as ANQGSEA. This chain's CDR3 is CSVEDSSEAFF.

The CDR3: CASMGDFTDTQYF. The genes are TRBV5-1 and TRBJ2-3; with no DNA, the TCRdb D assignment of TRBD1 cannot be verified. The CDR3 has 13 residues. From germline, CDR1 is SGHRS and CDR2 YFSETQ.